The 23 T cell receptor beta chains below come from one sample, sequenced in a study of T cell changes during pregnancy in multiple sclerosis. Sequencing was performed with immunoSEQ multiplex PCR; in TCRdb, only in-frame clones are kept and a portion is missing. Seen here are about 38,000 clones, approximately 92% observed once, and the top ten hold about an eighth. The input for sequencing was CD8+ T cells from peripheral blood mononuclear cells, taken after pregnancy. All receptors derive from a female donor with multiple sclerosis, enrolled in a pregnancy study.

The chain is built from TRBV9 and TRBJ2-3; D may be TRBD2 (6 bases). The V end was cut by 1 base, the J end by 0 bases, with 9 bases between. Germline CDR1 reads SGDLS; CDR2 reads YYNGEE. The CDR3 is 15 residues long. As DNA, the CDR3 is TGTGCCAGCAGCGTAAGGCGGGGAAGCACAGATACGCAGTATTTT. This codes for CASSVRRGSTDTQYF.

V and J are TRBV27 and TRBJ2-3, with D perhaps TRBD2 (7 bases). V dropped 3 bases and J dropped 5 bases, with 12 bases sitting between them. CDR1 is MNHEY and CDR2 is SMNVEV in the germline V gene (reference sequence). The CDR3 consists of 14 residues. The CDR3 is CASSFRGGLDTQYF. The CDR3 DNA is TGTGCCAGCAGTTTTAGGGGGGGCCTAGATACGCAGTATTTT.

The chain links TRBV27 to TRBJ1-2; D may be TRBD1 (6 bases). The CDR3 runs to 14 residues. Germline V lookup: CDR1 MNHEY, CDR2 SMNVEV (reference sequence). V was trimmed by 2 bases and J by 8 bases, leaving 15 bases between them. CDR3 in amino acids: CASSLKRGFGGYTF. In DNA, the CDR3 is TGTGCCAGCAGTTTAAAAAGGGGGTTTGGGGGCTACACCTTC.

The rearrangement uses TRBV30 and TRBJ1-2; 8 bases are a match to TRBD1. V lost 4 bases, J lost 8 bases, and 9 bases stayed unmatched. The CDR3 length is 13 residues. Germline-derived CDR1 and CDR2 are GTSNPN and SVGIG (reference sequence). The DNA for the CDR3 is TGTGCCTGGATTCACGGACAGGGAGGAGGCTACACCTTC. It codes for CAWIHGQGGGYTF.

This sequence joins TRBV6-7 and TRBJ2-7; 7 nucleotides match TRBD1. TRBV6-7 counts as an open reading frame of uncertain function. V was pared by 11 bases and J by 7 bases, with 8 bases of the junction left unmatched. This CDR3 contains 11 residues. Written as DNA, the CDR3 is TGTGCCGCCACCGGGACAGTTGAGCAGTACTTC. It yields the protein CAATGTVEQYF.

J is TRBJ2-3 and V is TRBV5-4, with D unclear. Germline V CDR1 and CDR2: SGHNT, YYREEE (reference sequence). V was trimmed by 0 bases and J by 7 bases, leaving 18 bases between them. CDR3 length: 16 amino acids. CDR3 in amino acids: CASSLGRNQRSNTQYF. DNA of the CDR3: TGTGCCAGCAGCTTGGGGCGGAACCAGCGATCTAATACGCAGTATTTT.

This clone was counted between two and nine times. The rearrangement joins TRBV16 to TRBJ2-7; the D gene is possibly TRBD2 (6 bases). This CDR3 spans 11 amino acids. Germline V gives CDR1 KGHSY, CDR2 FQNENV. Trimming took 7 bases from V and 5 from J, leaving 9 bases between them. The CDR3 spells CASTRGDEQYF. The CDR3 nucleotides read TGTGCCAGCACCCGCGGGGACGAGCAGTACTTC.

This chain links TRBV6-1 with TRBJ2-7; D perhaps matches TRBD1 (6 bases). Germline V CDR1 and CDR2: MNHNS, SASEGT. Trimming shortened V by 1 base and J by 1 base, and 11 bases separated the two germline ends. This CDR3 comprises 15 residues. CDR3 nucleotides: TGTGCCAGCAGTGAAGGGCCGGGACAATCCTACGAGCAGTACTTC. Encoded protein: CASSEGPGQSYEQYF.

CDR3 region: CASWPRGRENTNEQFF. The CDR3 coding sequence is TGTGCCAGCTGGCCTAGAGGGCGGGAGAATACGAATGAGCAGTTCTTC. The chain combines TRBV27 with TRBJ2-1; TRBD2 agrees at 7 bases. CDR1 is MNHEY, CDR2 SMNVEV, per germline (reference sequence). Germline trimming cut 8 bases from V and 7 bases from J; bases unmatched to any gene: 17. CDR3 length equals 16 residues.

This chain links TRBV7-2 with TRBJ2-1, with 15 nucleotides matching TRBD2. The ends lost 5 bases at V and 7 bases at J; junction bases unmatched: 12. Per the germline V gene, CDR1 is SGHTA and CDR2 is FQGNSA. The CDR3 covers 18 residues. The CDR3 reads CASSPGLAGGLMMNEQFF. The CDR3 region has the DNA TGTGCCAGCAGCCCCGGACTAGCGGGAGGGCTGATGATGAATGAGCAGTTCTTC.

The chain uses TRBV21-1 and TRBJ1-2. TRBV21-1 counts as a pseudogene. This CDR3 contains 17 residues. CDR3 bases: TGTGCCATCCATAGAGGGGGGGGAGAAAGGTCCCACTATGGCTACACCTTC. Encoded protein: CAIHRGGGERSHYGYTF.

The chain couples TRBV27 to TRBJ2-1; 9 bases fit TRBD2. Germline V gives CDR1 MNHEY, CDR2 SMNVEV (reference sequence). After removal of 6 bases from V and 3 bases from J, the junction contained 24 bases not matched to a gene. The CDR3 is 21 residues long. CDR3 sequence reads: CASSPSYGDRGLAGNYNEQFF. The CDR3 DNA reads TGTGCCAGCAGCCCTTCTTATGGCGACCGTGGGCTAGCGGGGAACTACAATGAGCAGTTCTTC.

The gene calls are TRBV9 and TRBJ1-2; TRBD1 matches 7 bases. The CDR3 consists of 15 residues. The V gene's germline CDR1 is SGDLS and CDR2 YYNGEE. Trimming at V came to 4 bases and at J to 6 bases, leaving 12 bases not matched to a gene. Here the CDR3 reads CASSTRVKGANGYTF. The CDR3 nucleotides are TGTGCCAGCAGCACCCGGGTAAAGGGGGCGAATGGCTACACCTTC.

This chain uses TRBV7-8 with TRBJ2-2, with D perhaps matching TRBD2 (6 bases). CDR3 size: 12 residues. V lost 6 bases and J lost 5, with 7 bases in between. CDR1 SGHVS and CDR2 FQNEAQ come from the germline V gene. The CDR3 loop is CASREGTGELFF. In nucleotides, the CDR3 is TGTGCCAGCAGGGAGGGTACCGGGGAGCTGTTTTTT.

V gene TRBV10-3 combines with J gene TRBJ2-6; 8 bases agree with TRBD1. Germline CDR1 and CDR2: ENHRY and SYGVKD. Losses at the gene ends were 2 bases for V and 12 bases for J; bases not matched to a gene: 9. The CDR3 runs to 15 residues. The DNA of the CDR3 is TGTGCCATCAGTGAGGCCGGGACAGGAGGCTCCGTCCTGACTTTC. It yields the protein CAISEAGTGGSVLTF.

The rearrangement joins TRBV7-9 to TRBJ1-1; D unresolved. The V gene's germline CDR1 is SEHNR and CDR2 FQNEAQ (reference sequence). V lost 5 bases and J 1 base, leaving 23 bases between the germline ends. CDR3 length: 18 amino acids. The CDR3 DNA reads TGTGCCAGCAGCCTCGTGGGCTTAGGCGCGCGGGAGAACACTGAAGCTTTCTTT. Its translation is CASSLVGLGARENTEAFF.

A remark on this clone: A much larger clone lies a single base off, so this may be a read error. Other DNA sequences within the sample encode an identical CDR3. CDR3 in amino acids: CASSERASGRGTDTQYF. The CDR3 DNA reads as TGTGCCAGCAGTGAAAGGGCTAGCGGGAGGGGCACAGATACGCAGTATTTT. The chain carries TRBV25-1 and TRBJ2-3; TRBD2 matches at 12 bases. Germline lookup yields CDR1 MGHDK and CDR2 SYGVNS. J gave up 1 base and V 2 bases, and 4 bases lay outside the gene matches. This CDR3 comprises 17 residues. The whole variable domain, remainder taken from reference TRBV25-1 and TRBJ2-3, is EADIYQTPRYLVIGTGKKITLECSQTMGHDKMYWYQQDPGMELHLIHYSYGVNSTEKGDLSSESTVSRIRTEHFPLTLESARPSHTSQYLCASSERASGRGTDTQYFGPGTRLTVL.

This chain connects TRBV28 to TRBJ2-2; tentative D call: TRBD1 (5 bases). CDR1 and CDR2 from the germline V gene are MDHEN and SYDVKM. V lost 6 bases and J lost 1, with 15 bases in between. The CDR3 runs to 16 residues. CDR3 residues: CASSRGHSGNTGELFF. The CDR3 nucleotides read TGTGCCAGCAGCCGTGGACATTCCGGGAACACCGGGGAGCTGTTTTTT.

This sequence joins TRBV9 and TRBJ1-3; tentative D call: TRBD1 (6 bases). The CDR3 length is 14 residues. The V end was cut by 3 bases, the J end by 3 bases, with 10 bases between. Germline V gene sequence: CDR1 SGDLS, CDR2 YYNGEE. In nucleotides, the CDR3 is TGTGCCAGCAGCGACCGGGACATTGGAAACACCATATATTTT. It specifies CASSDRDIGNTIYF.

This rearrangement joins TRBV9 to TRBJ1-5; TRBD1 aligns across 8 bases. From germline, CDR1 is SGDLS and CDR2 YYNGEE. Trimming took 4 bases from V and 5 from J; bases not matched to a gene: 5. The CDR3 totals 14 residues. CDR3 in amino acids: CASSPGQGHQPQHF. In DNA form, the CDR3 reads TGTGCCAGCAGCCCAGGACAGGGCCATCAGCCCCAGCATTTT.

This rearrangement joins TRBV30 to TRBJ2-7, with 7 nucleotides matching TRBD2. The CDR3 has 18 amino acids. V was clipped by 2 bases and J by 1 base; unmatched bases: 17. Looked up from germline, CDR1 is GTSNPN and CDR2 is SVGIG (reference sequence). CDR3 nucleotide sequence: TGTGCCTGGAGTACCCTCAGGGCGGGAGCCGCCCGTTCCTACGAGCAGTACTTC. Translation: CAWSTLRAGAARSYEQYF.

This chain links TRBV7-9 with TRBJ2-5; 7 bases are shared with TRBD2. Trimming removed 6 bases from V and 4 bases from J; junction bases left unmatched: 5. The CDR3 totals 13 residues. Looked up from germline, CDR1 is SEHNR and CDR2 is FQNEAQ (reference sequence). The CDR3 spells CASRLTSAETQYF. CDR3 nucleotide sequence: TGTGCCAGCAGGCTAACTAGCGCAGAGACCCAGTACTTC. The whole variable domain, filled in from reference TRBV7-9 and TRBJ2-5, reads DTGVSQNPRHKITKRGQNVTFRCDPISEHNRLYWYRQTLGQGPEFLTYFQNEAQLEKSRLLSDRFSAERPKGSFSTLEIQRTEQGDSAMYLCASRLTSAETQYFGPGTRLLVL.

This chain joins TRBV28 and TRBJ2-7; D call uncertain. CDR3 length: 13 residues. CDR1 MDHEN and CDR2 SYDVKM come from the germline V gene. Trimming pared 2 bases from V and 3 bases from J, leaving 8 bases between. The CDR3 coding sequence is TGTGCCAGCAGTTTAAGACTCAGCTACGAGCAGTACTTC. Translated, it gives CASSLRLSYEQYF.